This entry lists 21 T cell receptor beta chains sequenced from one sample in a study of cytomegalovirus exposure and HLA in healthy donors. Clones were read by immunoSEQ multiplex PCR, and TCRdb kept only the in-frame ones, dropping some. The sample consists of 150,000 to 200,000 clones, 70% to 90% of them appearing once. Sequences were obtained from PBMCs. The receptors originated from a man aged 18-30 years in good health and CMV-seronegative.

This clone was detected once. The V call is TRBV30, the J call TRBJ1-2, with TRBD1 as a possible D gene (6 bases). Germline lookup yields CDR1 GTSNPN and CDR2 SVGIG (reference sequence). The CDR3 contains 16 residues. Deletions cut 2 bases from V and 3 bases from J, with 19 bases between. The CDR3 DNA reads TGTGCCTGGAGTTCTTTATACAGGGTGAAGGACTATGGCTACACCTTC. This gives the protein CAWSSLYRVKDYGYTF.

V usage is TRBV5-1 and J usage is TRBJ1-1; 8 bases are shared with TRBD1. Germline-derived CDR1 and CDR2 are SGHRS and YFSETQ. This CDR3 has 14 amino acids. After removal of 6 bases from V and 4 bases from J, the junction contained 8 bases not matched to a gene. CDR3 bases: TGCGCCAGCAACCAGGGGGCACGGGGCACTGAAGCTTTCTTT. It codes for CASNQGARGTEAFF.

V gene TRBV27 combines with J gene TRBJ2-3; the match to TRBD2 covers 7 bases. The CDR3 length is 13 residues. V shed 10 bases, J shed 3 bases, and the junction held 7 bases outside the gene matches. The V gene's germline CDR1 is MNHEY and CDR2 SMNVEV (reference sequence). The CDR3 protein is CAMGGGWTDTQYF. CDR3 coding DNA: TGTGCCATGGGGGGGGGTTGGACAGATACGCAGTATTTT.

The chain couples TRBV15 to TRBJ1-1, with D uncertain. CDR3 length equals 16 residues. Germline CDR1 reads LNHNV; CDR2 reads YYDKDF (reference sequence). The germline V and J ends were trimmed by 4 bases and 10 bases, with 25 bases remaining between them. The CDR3 coding sequence is TGTGCCACCAGCAAGAGATCCACTCCAGGAATCCGCGTAGCTTTCTTT. Translating gives CATSKRSTPGIRVAFF.

This clone has just a few counts. The V gene is TRBV27, the J gene TRBJ1-5; 9 nucleotides agree with TRBD1. Germline values: CDR1 MNHEY, CDR2 SMNVEV (reference sequence). The CDR3 has 17 residues. Losses at the gene ends were 2 bases for V and 3 bases for J; bases not matched to a gene: 8. This chain's CDR3 is CASSLRSGTGTNQPQHF. The CDR3 DNA is TGTGCCAGCAGTTTACGGTCCGGGACAGGGACCAATCAGCCCCAGCATTTT.

This rearrangement joins TRBV6-5 to TRBJ1-1; perhaps TRBD1 as D (5 bases). CDR1 and CDR2 from the germline V gene are MNHEY and SVGAGI. V lost 5 bases to trimming and J lost 7 bases, with 17 bases between them. The CDR3 length is 14 residues. CDR3 DNA: TGTGCCAGCAGTACCCCGGGACTCCCAAATGAAGCTTTCTTT. Translated, it gives CASSTPGLPNEAFF.

This clone was detected only once. This chain uses TRBV12-5 with TRBJ2-1; 16 positions match TRBD2. The CDR3 length is 22 residues. Trimming removed 0 bases from V and 7 bases from J; junction bases left unmatched: 18. The V gene's germline CDR1 is LGHNT and CDR2 FRNRAP. CDR3 sequence reads: CASGLVGSGTSGGEQLWNEQFF. The CDR3, as DNA: TGTGCTAGTGGTTTGGTAGGAAGCGGGACTAGCGGGGGGGAACAGCTTTGGAATGAGCAGTTCTTC.

This rearrangement joins TRBV29-1 to TRBJ1-2; 7 positions agree with TRBD1. Germline lookup yields CDR1 SQVTM and CDR2 ANQGSEA. The CDR3 runs to 12 residues. V trimming: 7 bases; J trimming: 7 bases; junction bases outside the gene matches: 9. DNA of the CDR3: TGCAGCGGTACGACAGGGAAGTCTGGCTACACCTTC. It specifies CSGTTGKSGYTF.

This sequence joins TRBV27 and TRBJ2-1; 16 positions agree with TRBD2. Germline CDR1 and CDR2: MNHEY and SMNVEV (reference sequence). V was pared by 6 bases and J by 8 bases, with 13 bases of the junction left unmatched. This CDR3 comprises 18 residues. The CDR3 nucleotides are TGTGCCAGCAGAACCTCCCCGGGACTAGCGGGAGGGTTGGATGAGCAGTTCTTC. It specifies CASRTSPGLAGGLDEQFF.

This chain uses TRBV18 with TRBJ1-2; 7 nucleotides align to TRBD1. This CDR3 region has 12 residues. V gave up 9 bases and J gave up 3 bases; unmatched junction bases: 4. Germline CDR1 and CDR2: KGHSH and LQKENI. Here the CDR3 DNA reads TGTGCCAGTCACAGGGGTGACTATGGCTACACCTTC. Amino acids: CASHRGDYGYTF.

The chain couples TRBV28 to TRBJ1-1; tentatively, D is TRBD1 (5 bases). The CDR3 sequence is 15 residues long. V was pared by 3 bases and J by 1 base, with 12 bases between. Looked up from germline, CDR1 is MDHEN and CDR2 is SYDVKM. The CDR3 DNA follows: TGTGCCAGCAGTTTGTGGGGACTGTCGAACACTGAAGCTTTCTTT. Translated, it gives CASSLWGLSNTEAFF.

J is TRBJ2-3 and V is TRBV27; D gene unclear. The germline V and J ends were trimmed by 2 bases and 4 bases, with 13 bases remaining between them. Germline CDR1 MNHEY, CDR2 SMNVEV (reference sequence). The CDR3 sequence is 15 residues long. The CDR3 sequence: CASSLSGSRSDTQYF. In DNA, the CDR3 is TGTGCCAGCAGTTTAAGTGGGTCTAGGTCAGATACGCAGTATTTT.

Only one count was recorded for this clone. The rearrangement uses TRBV27 and TRBJ2-7; TRBD2 aligns across 11 bases. With V trimmed by 4 bases and J by 3 bases, 5 bases remained unmatched. CDR3 size: 15 residues. Germline V gives CDR1 MNHEY, CDR2 SMNVEV (reference sequence). CDR3 nucleotide sequence: TGTGCCAGCAGTTACCTAGCGGGGGGTGGCTACGAGCAGTACGTC. This encodes CASSYLAGGGYEQYV.

This sequence joins TRBV7-9 and TRBJ2-7; D might be TRBD2 (5 bases). The CDR3 sequence is 14 residues long. Germline V CDR1 and CDR2: SEHNR, FQNEAQ (reference sequence). Trimming pared 1 base from V and 1 base from J, leaving 8 bases between. This CDR3 reads CASSLESGSYEQYV. CDR3 sequence (DNA): TGTGCCAGCAGCTTAGAATCGGGATCCTACGAGCAGTACGTC.

This clone was picked up one time. The chain has TRBV28 and TRBJ1-2; possibly TRBD1 for D (6 bases). Germline V lookup: CDR1 MDHEN, CDR2 SYDVKM. The CDR3 loop spans 14 amino acids. Trimming cost V 5 bases and J 2 bases, with 12 bases left between them. CDR3 coding DNA: TGTGCCAGCAGTCACCGTGGACAGAACTATGGCTACACCTTC. It encodes CASSHRGQNYGYTF.

The V and J genes are TRBV5-6 and TRBJ2-7, with 9 nucleotides matching TRBD1. CDR1 is SGHDT, CDR2 YYEEEE, per germline. V was clipped by 3 bases and J by 6 bases; unmatched bases: 7. The CDR3 runs 14 residues. Here the CDR3 reads CASSSGTGLGEQYF. The CDR3 DNA sequence: TGTGCCAGCAGCTCCGGGACAGGGTTGGGCGAGCAGTACTTC.

This rearrangement joins TRBV4-1 to TRBJ2-1; 8 nucleotides match TRBD2. Germline CDR1 and CDR2: MGHRA and YSYEKL. V shed 4 bases and J 13 bases; nucleotides not matched to a gene: 15. The CDR3 spans 15 residues. In DNA form, the CDR3 reads TGCGCCAGCAGCCCACAGCTGGGGAGCGGGAGTGTACAGTTCTTC. It is translated as CASSPQLGSGSVQFF.

This clone came up once. The chain carries TRBV18 and TRBJ1-2; D gene unclear. The CDR3 runs 18 residues. Germline V gene sequence: CDR1 KGHSH, CDR2 LQKENI. V was cut by 3 bases and J by 2 bases, with 22 bases left in between. The CDR3 nucleotides are TGTGCCAGCTCACCCGGAGGAAAATGGCAGAGCTTAAACTATGGCTACACCTTC. This translates into CASSPGGKWQSLNYGYTF.

The chain has TRBV6-5 and TRBJ1-1; 7 bases match TRBD1. This CDR3 spans 15 amino acids. The V segment lost 4 bases and the J segment 2 bases; nucleotides outside the gene matches: 7. Germline loops: CDR1 MNHEY, CDR2 SVGAGI. The CDR3: CASSFPGQINTEAFF. CDR3 DNA sequence: TGTGCCAGCAGTTTTCCGGGACAGATAAACACTGAAGCTTTCTTT.

In the case of this clone: The junction and the germline gene differ at one end; a read error may be behind it. This sequence joins TRBV11-1 and TRBJ2-7; TRBD2 matches at 10 bases. This CDR3 spans 13 amino acids. CDR1 and CDR2 from the germline V gene are SGHAT and FQDESV (reference sequence). The CDR3 DNA reads TGTGCCAGCAGATTAGCGGGGGGCTACGAGCAGTACTTC. It specifies CASRLAGGYEQYF.

This rearrangement joins TRBV6-5 to TRBJ2-3, with D possibly matching TRBD2 (5 bases). CDR3 size: 15 residues. Trimming stripped 0 bases from V and 0 bases from J, with 7 bases between. CDR1 and CDR2 from the germline V gene are MNHEY and SVGAGI. CDR3 sequence: CASSYSGDSTDTQYF. As DNA, the CDR3 is TGTGCCAGCAGTTACTCGGGAGACAGCACAGATACGCAGTATTTT.